The T cell receptor (beta chain) described here comes from a study of shared clonotypes between healthy human individuals. The data were produced by immunoSEQ multiplex PCR, yet TCRdb's version contains in-frame clones alone and is incomplete. The profile shows some 2.1 million clones, just under 95% of them singletons. Terminally differentiated effector memory CD45RA+ cells were excluded from the naive CD8 cells, which were CD45RO-negative and positively selected for CCR7. V shed 5 bases, J shed 5 bases, and the junction held 6 bases outside the gene matches. The germline gives CDR1 SGHRS, CDR2 YFSETQ. The CDR3 runs to 13 residues.

Sequencing was carried out using naive CD8+ T cells from PBMCs. The TCR was taken from a man aged 18 to 35 in good health. Some clones in this sample may be carry-over from other donors' samples. The V call is TRBV5-1, the J call TRBJ2-5; TRBD2 aligns across 7 bases. The CDR3 DNA is TGCGCCAGCAGGGCGGGAGTGCCGGAGACCCAGTACTTC. This sequence encodes CASRAGVPETQYF.